This TCR beta chain stems from a study of cytomegalovirus exposure and HLA in healthy donors. Study-wide findings and caveats: Despite most TCR sequences being rare, some public TCRs occurred in many donors.

CDR3 length: 15 residues. Trimming at V came to 4 bases and at J to 4 bases, leaving 7 bases not matched to a gene. Germline-derived CDR1 and CDR2 are SNHLY and FYNNEI. Primers: 60 Vbeta forward and 13 Jbeta reverse. Repertoires were generated with immunoSEQ multiplex PCR, while TCRdb's copy carries only in-frame clones and drops some. The data show roughly 180,000 clones, with about four fifths seen just once and 0.25% to 0.3% held by the top ten. As concerns this clone: The antigen remains unidentified.

This receptor was obtained from a boy younger than 18 in good health and CMV-seronegative. Sequences were obtained from PBMCs. The rearrangement links TRBV2 to TRBJ2-7; TRBD2 aligns across 10 bases. The chain's CDR3 is CASSGSSGSQYEQYF. CDR3 coding DNA: TGTGCCAGCAGTGGGTCTAGCGGGAGTCAATACGAGCAGTACTTC.